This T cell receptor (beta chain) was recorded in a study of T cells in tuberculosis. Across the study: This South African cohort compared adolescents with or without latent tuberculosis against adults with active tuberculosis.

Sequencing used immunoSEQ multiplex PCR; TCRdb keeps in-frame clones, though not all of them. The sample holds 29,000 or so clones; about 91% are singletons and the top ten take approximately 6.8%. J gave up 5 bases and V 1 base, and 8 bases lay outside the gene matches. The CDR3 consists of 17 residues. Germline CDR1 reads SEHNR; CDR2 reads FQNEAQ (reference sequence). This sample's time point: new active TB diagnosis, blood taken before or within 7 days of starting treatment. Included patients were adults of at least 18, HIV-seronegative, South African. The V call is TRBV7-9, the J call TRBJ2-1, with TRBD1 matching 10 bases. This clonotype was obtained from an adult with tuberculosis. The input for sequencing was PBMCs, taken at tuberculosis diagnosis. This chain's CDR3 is CASSLDSGTGDHNEQFF. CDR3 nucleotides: TGTGCCAGCAGCTTAGATTCTGGGACAGGGGACCACAATGAGCAGTTCTTC. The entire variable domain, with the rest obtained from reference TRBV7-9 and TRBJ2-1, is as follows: DTGVSQNPRHKITKRGQNVTFRCDPISEHNRLYWYRQTLGQGPEFLTYFQNEAQLEKSRLLSDRFSAERPKGSFSTLEIQRTEQGDSAMYLCASSLDSGTGDHNEQFFGPGTRLTVL.